This entry concerns a single T cell receptor (beta chain). The target antigen is unknown. The data were obtained in a study of T cell responses to AZD1222 COVID-19 vaccine. Findings and limits, study-wide: No repertoire was sampled before or during the peak T cell response, only after it. Dominant CD4 TCR responses targeted spike regions 160-218 and 743-854. Baseline antibody screening turned up just six seropositive AZD1222 recipients. Clonal diversity was possibly underestimated; the donors were predominantly white British and more often female.

Germline CDR1 LNHDA, CDR2 SQIVND (reference sequence). Trimming stripped 4 bases from V and 3 bases from J, with 17 bases between. This CDR3 spans 16 amino acids. The method was immunoSEQ multiplex PCR; TCRdb's version includes in-frame clones alone and lacks a portion of them. The table has 170,000 or so clones, about nine tenths seen once. This sequence was found in an adult in good health. The gene calls are TRBV19 and TRBJ2-3, with a possible D match to TRBD2 (6 bases). The starting material was peripheral blood, obtained on day 0 of AZD1222 vaccination. This CDR3 reads CASSTTGRSITDTQYF. The CDR3, as DNA: TGTGCCAGTAGTACGACCGGGAGAAGTATTACAGATACGCAGTATTTT.